The rows below give T cell receptor beta chains drawn from one sample of a study of cytomegalovirus exposure and HLA in healthy donors. Produced via immunoSEQ multiplex PCR; TCRdb's table is partial and in-frame only. The sample yields around 150,000 clones, about 74% seen once. Sequencing used PBMCs. The origin of the receptors is a woman aged 40 to 50 in good health and CMV-seronegative. Each CDR3 is given with its conserved first and last residue. Fields, in order: V gene, D gene, clone size, J gene, CDR3 protein, CDR3 DNA. D genes are given only for firm matches. The size field is filled for only some rows; it gives once, few, many or a size class.

TRBV6-1	TRBD1	NA	TRBJ2-1	CASSPDRDSGEQFF	TGTGCCAGCAGTCCTGACAGGGACAGTGGTGAGCAGTTCTTC
TRBV28	NA	NA	TRBJ2-7	CASTTGSYEQYF	TGTGCCAGCACTACAGGGAGCTACGAGCAGTACTTC
TRBV6-1	TRBD2	once	TRBJ2-1	CASSTSGGYNEQFF	TGTGCCAGTTCGACTAGCGGGGGGTACAATGAGCAGTTCTTC
TRBV7-9	NA	NA	TRBJ1-2	CASSSPRSGYTF	TGTGCCAGCAGCTCCCCTAGAAGTGGCTACACCTTC
TRBV13	TRBD1	NA	TRBJ2-1	CASSSRQGPSYNEQFF	TGTGCCAGCAGCTCAAGACAGGGCCCATCCTACAATGAGCAGTTCTTC
TRBV5-1	TRBD1	NA	TRBJ1-1	CASSILGQGGNTEAFF	TGCGCCAGCAGCATTCTGGGACAGGGGGGGAACACTGAAGCTTTCTTT
TRBV7-9	NA	once	TRBJ2-3	CSSSSRLSTDTQYF	TGTTCCAGCAGCTCCCGACTGAGCACAGATACGCAGTATTTT
TRBV25-1	NA	NA	TRBJ2-7	CASVGSPYEQYF	TGTGCCAGCGTCGGGTCCCCCTACGAGCAGTACTTC
TRBV7-9	TRBD1	NA	TRBJ1-1	CSSSPRQGGDTEAFF	TGTTCCAGCAGCCCGAGACAGGGGGGGGACACTGAAGCTTTCTTT
TRBV11-2	NA	NA	TRBJ2-1	CASSVRGGSYNEQFF	TGTGCCAGCAGCGTGCGCGGTGGGTCCTACAATGAGCAGTTCTTC
TRBV7-9	NA	NA	TRBJ1-5	CASSLGSPGNQPQHF	TGTGCCAGCAGCTTAGGGTCGCCAGGAAATCAGCCCCAGCATTTT
TRBV6-5	NA	NA	TRBJ1-1	CASSYRGYTEAFF	TGTGCCAGCAGTTACAGGGGGTACACTGAAGCTTTCTTT
TRBV29-1	TRBD2	NA	TRBJ2-5	CSAGWTSGAQETQYF	TGCAGCGCGGGGTGGACTAGCGGGGCCCAAGAGACCCAGTACTTC
TRBV4-1	NA	NA	TRBJ2-1	CASSHNSKQGEQFF	TGCGCCAGCAGCCACAATTCTAAACAGGGAGAGCAGTTCTTC
TRBV29-1	TRBD2	few	TRBJ2-1	CSVEFGSGTSEQFF	TGCAGCGTTGAATTTGGTAGCGGGACTTCTGAGCAGTTCTTC
TRBV5-1	NA	few	TRBJ2-7	CASSLAITGIYEQYF	TGCGCCAGCAGCTTAGCTATCACAGGGATCTACGAGCAGTACTTC
TRBV5-8	TRBD1	once	TRBJ1-2	CASSPGQGASRRYTF	TGTGCCAGCAGCCCAGGACAGGGGGCGTCTAGGCGCTACACCTTC
TRBV28	NA	once	TRBJ2-7	CASSFARYEQYF	TGTGCCAGCAGTTTCGCGAGGTACGAGCAGTACTTC
TRBV7-6	NA	once	TRBJ1-4	CASSLATGFNEKLFF	TGTGCCAGCAGCTTAGCAACGGGGTTTAATGAAAAACTGTTTTTT
TRBV29-1	TRBD1	NA	TRBJ2-7	CSVKTGTGALGYEQYF	TGCAGCGTAAAGACCGGGACAGGTGCCTTAGGATACGAGCAGTACTTC
TRBV7-2	TRBD2	NA	TRBJ2-1	CASSVRLADTDNEQFF	TGTGCCAGCAGCGTCCGACTAGCAGATACTGACAATGAGCAGTTCTTC
TRBV18	TRBD1	few	TRBJ1-4	CASSPPGQGIEKLFF	TGTGCCAGCTCACCACCGGGACAGGGCATTGAAAAACTGTTTTTT
TRBV6-6	TRBD2	NA	TRBJ2-1	CASFRTSGSSYNEQFF	TGTGCCAGCTTCCGGACTAGCGGTAGCTCCTACAATGAGCAGTTCTTC
TRBV2	NA	NA	TRBJ1-3	CASSEQGTAGNTIYF	TGTGCCAGCAGTGAACAGGGTACGGCTGGAAACACCATATATTTT
TRBV7-9	TRBD1	once	TRBJ2-4	CASSRQGLSKNIQYF	TGTGCCAGCAGCCGACAGGGATTGTCCAAAAACATTCAGTACTTC
TRBV28	NA	NA	TRBJ1-1	CASSLNREAFF	TGTGCCAGCAGCCTGAACAGGGAAGCTTTCTTT
TRBV5-4	NA	NA	TRBJ1-3	CASSFGGEGNTIYF	TGTGCCAGCAGCTTTGGCGGTGAGGGAAACACCATATATTTT
TRBV7-9	NA	NA	TRBJ2-7	CSSSWGPQYEQYF	TGTTCCAGCAGCTGGGGGCCCCAGTACGAGCAGTACTTC
TRBV29-1	NA	NA	TRBJ1-2	CSVDGGYYGYTF	TGCAGCGTTGATGGAGGGTACTATGGCTACACCTTC
TRBV5-5	TRBD1	NA	TRBJ1-1	CASSFQGVVGAEAFF	TGTGCCAGCAGCTTCCAGGGGGTCGTTGGAGCTGAAGCTTTCTTT
TRBV29-1	NA	NA	TRBJ1-1	CSVEGQSWGAFF	TGCAGCGTTGAAGGACAGTCATGGGGAGCTTTCTTT
TRBV7-6	NA	NA	TRBJ2-5	CASSLGGQVREQYF	TGTGCCAGCAGCTTAGGCGGACAGGTCCGGGAGCAGTACTTC
TRBV5-1	TRBD2	NA	TRBJ2-2	CASSLTLAVSNTGELFF	TGCGCCAGCAGCTTGACCCTAGCGGTCTCGAACACCGGGGAGCTGTTTTTT
TRBV6-4	NA	once	TRBJ2-1	CASSRGNNPYNEQFF	TGTGCCAGCAGTCGCGGGAACAACCCCTACAATGAGCAGTTCTTC
TRBV5-1	TRBD2	once	TRBJ2-7	CASSLASGATYEQYF	TGCGCCAGCAGCTTGGCTAGCGGGGCCACCTACGAGCAGTACTTC
TRBV15	NA	NA	TRBJ2-7	CATSRDRLGGDEQYF	TGTGCCACCAGCAGAGACCGCCTGGGAGGAGACGAGCAGTACTTC
TRBV9	TRBD1	NA	TRBJ2-7	CASSPGTEDYEQYF	TGTGCCAGCAGCCCCGGGACAGAGGACTACGAGCAGTACTTC
TRBV5-4	TRBD2	NA	TRBJ2-7	CASSPGGGGAPYEQYF	TGTGCCAGCAGCCCGGGTGGCGGGGGGGCCCCCTACGAGCAGTACTTC
TRBV7-9	NA	NA	TRBJ1-2	CASSPSEGPYGYTF	TGTGCCAGCAGCCCCTCGGAGGGTCCCTATGGCTACACCTTC
TRBV18	TRBD1	NA	TRBJ1-2	CASSPLDRGGGYTF	TGTGCCAGCTCACCCCTGGACAGGGGGGGCGGCTACACCTTC
TRBV7-2	NA	NA	TRBJ1-2	CASSLGWEGGYTF	TGTGCCAGCAGCTTAGGGTGGGAGGGTGGCTACACCTTC
TRBV6-1	NA	NA	TRBJ1-3	CASSEVFMNTIYF	TGTGCCAGCAGTGAAGTATTTATGAACACCATATATTTT
TRBV29-1	TRBD2	NA	TRBJ2-2	CSVMGLAGEGTGELFF	TGCAGCGTGATGGGACTAGCGGGAGAGGGCACCGGGGAGCTGTTTTTT
TRBV6-1	NA	few	TRBJ1-3	CASSEYGGVGGNTIYF	TGTGCCAGCAGTGAATACGGAGGGGTAGGAGGAAACACCATATATTTT
TRBV5-1	NA	NA	TRBJ1-4	CASSLVGTGGEKLFF	TGCGCCAGCAGCTTGGTAGGGACCGGGGGTGAAAAACTGTTTTTT